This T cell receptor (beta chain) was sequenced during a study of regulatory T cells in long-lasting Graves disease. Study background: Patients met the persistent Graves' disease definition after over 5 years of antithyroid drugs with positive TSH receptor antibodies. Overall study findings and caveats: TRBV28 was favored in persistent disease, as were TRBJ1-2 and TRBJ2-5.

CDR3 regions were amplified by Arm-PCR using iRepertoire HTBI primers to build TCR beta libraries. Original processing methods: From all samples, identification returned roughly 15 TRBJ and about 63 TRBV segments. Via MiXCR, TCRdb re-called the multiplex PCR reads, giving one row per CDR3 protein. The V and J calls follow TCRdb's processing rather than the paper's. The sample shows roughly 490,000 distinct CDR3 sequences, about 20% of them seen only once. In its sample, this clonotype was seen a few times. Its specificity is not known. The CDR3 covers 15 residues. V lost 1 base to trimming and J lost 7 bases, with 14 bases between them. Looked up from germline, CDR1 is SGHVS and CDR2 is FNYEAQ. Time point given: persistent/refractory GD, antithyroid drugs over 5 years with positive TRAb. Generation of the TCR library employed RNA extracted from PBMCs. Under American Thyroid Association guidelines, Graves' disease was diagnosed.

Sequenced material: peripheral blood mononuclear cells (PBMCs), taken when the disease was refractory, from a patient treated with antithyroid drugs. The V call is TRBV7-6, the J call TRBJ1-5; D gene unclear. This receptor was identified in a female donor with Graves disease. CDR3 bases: TGTGCCAGCAGCTTAGACAAGGATGGGAGGCAGCCCCAGCATTTT. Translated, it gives CASSLDKDGRQPQHF.